Listed below are T cell receptor beta chains from one sample, sequenced in a study of glioma-infiltrating T cells after dendritic cell vaccination. Some clones are missing from TCRdb's copy, which holds only in-frame ones; the method was immunoSEQ multiplex PCR. Of 20,000 to 30,000 clones in the sample, around nine tenths are singletons; the top ten hold 2.5% to 3%. The sequenced sample was blood, obtained after dendritic cell vaccination. These receptor sequences come from a human donor with glioblastoma. Both conserved end residues are part of each CDR3. The D gene is left open where the match is weak. The size field is filled for only some rows; it gives once, few, many or a size class.

J gene | clone size | V gene | D gene | CDR3 DNA | CDR3 protein
TRBJ2-3 | once | TRBV5-1 | TRBD1 | TGCGCCAGCAGCAGTACCGGGACAGGGGACACTACGCAGTATTTT | CASSSTGTGDTTQYF
TRBJ2-1 | . | TRBV7-2 | TRBD2 | TGTGCCAGCAGCCGTGGGGGCGGGGGGGGCCCCTACAATGAGCAGTTCTTC | CASSRGGGGGPYNEQFF
TRBJ1-3 | . | TRBV7-9 | . | TGTGCCAGCAGCTTGGACACAGGAAACACCATATATTTT | CASSLDTGNTIYF
TRBJ1-4 | . | TRBV5-1 | TRBD1 | TGCGCCAGCAGCGTCCACAGGGGAGATGAAAAACTGTTTTTT | CASSVHRGDEKLFF
TRBJ2-1 | once | TRBV5-1 | . | TGCGCCAGCTCCCGGAGACAGCCAGGGAACAATGAGCAGTTCTTC | CASSRRQPGNNEQFF
TRBJ2-5 | . | TRBV4-1 | TRBD2 | TGCGCCAGCAGCTCGGGACTAGCGGGGGGGCGGCAAGAGACCCAGTACTTC | CASSSGLAGGRQETQYF
TRBJ1-5 | . | TRBV12-5 | . | TGTGCTAGTGGTTTGACCCTAAATCAGCCCCAGCATTTT | CASGLTLNQPQHF
TRBJ2-5 | . | TRBV27 | . | TGTGCCAGCAGTTTAACCACAGGGCTCTACGGAGAGACCCAGTACTTC | CASSLTTGLYGETQYF
TRBJ2-6 | . | TRBV2 | TRBD1 | TGTGCCAGCGGGGGCGGGACAGGTCGCTCTGGGGCCAACGTCCTGACTTTC | CASGGGTGRSGANVLTF
TRBJ2-1 | few | TRBV13 | TRBD1 | TGTGCCAGCAGCCCAGGGACAGTCTACAATGAGCAGTTCTTC | CASSPGTVYNEQFF
TRBJ1-1 | . | TRBV6-5 | . | TGTGCCAGCTGCCTTAACAGGTTGAACACTGAAGCTTTCTTT | CASCLNRLNTEAFF
TRBJ2-3 | . | TRBV5-4 | TRBD2 | TGTGCCAGCAGCTCGGCGGGCGGGGGGGCCTCCGATACGCAGTATTTT | CASSSAGGGASDTQYF
TRBJ2-2 | . | TRBV5-4 | . | TGTGCCAGCAGCTTGAAGGGGTCCATTACCGGGGAGCTGTTTTTT | CASSLKGSITGELFF
TRBJ2-3 | . | TRBV6-6 | TRBD2 | TGTGCCGCGGGGGAGTTGGATACGCAGTATTTT | CAAGELDTQYF
TRBJ2-3 | . | TRBV19 | . | TGTGCCAGCCGACTCGGACTCCGCACCACAGATACGCAGTATTTT | CASRLGLRTTDTQYF
TRBJ2-1 | . | TRBV6-6 | . | TGTGCCAGCAGCTCTCCCGAGTTCTTC | CASSSPEFF
TRBJ1-4 | . | TRBV6-5 | . | TGTGCCAGCAGTTACGGGGGGGGGCTAAATGAAAAACTGTTTTTT | CASSYGGGLNEKLFF
TRBJ1-1 | . | TRBV18 | TRBD1 | TGTGCCAGCTCTCAGCTTGGGACAGAGAACACTGAAGCTTTCTTT | CASSQLGTENTEAFF
TRBJ2-3 | . | TRBV7-2 | . | TGTGCCAGCAGCTCCTACTCAGATACGCAGTATTTT | CASSSYSDTQYF
TRBJ1-2 | . | TRBV2 | TRBD1 | TGTGCCACCCAGGGGGATGCTAACTATGGCTACACCTTC | CATQGDANYGYTF
TRBJ2-1 | . | TRBV19 | . | TGTGCCAGTAGTATCATCGGGACAAACTCCTACAATGAGCAGTTCTTC | CASSIIGTNSYNEQFF
TRBJ1-1 | . | TRBV7-9 | . | TGTGCCAGCAGCCCCCGAGGGGGGAACACTGAAGCTTTCTTT | CASSPRGGNTEAFF
TRBJ1-4 | . | TRBV5-4 | TRBD1 | TGTGCCAGCAGCTTGGCCGCCAGGGGGAATGAAAAACTGTTTTTT | CASSLAARGNEKLFF
TRBJ1-2 | . | TRBV19 | TRBD1 | TGTGCCAGTAGTTCTGGACAGGGGGCAGGAACCTATGGCTACACCTTC | CASSSGQGAGTYGYTF
TRBJ2-7 | . | TRBV7-2 | TRBD1 | TGTGCCAGCAGTACATATGACGACACCTGGGACAGGGCCTACGAGCAGTACTTC | CASSTYDDTWDRAYEQYF
TRBJ2-7 | . | TRBV14 | . | TGTGCCAGCAGCCAAGGGCCCGTCGAGCAGTACTTC | CASSQGPVEQYF
TRBJ2-7 | once | TRBV5-6 | TRBD2 | TGTGCCAGCAGCAGGGGACTAGCCTACGAGCAGTACTTC | CASSRGLAYEQYF
TRBJ1-2 | . | TRBV27 | . | TGTGCCAGCAGAATAGGCGGGGGCCGAAACTATGGCTACACCTTC | CASRIGGGRNYGYTF
TRBJ1-1 | . | TRBV10-3 | . | TGTGCCATCAGTGAGTTGCCAGGCGAAGCTTTCTTT | CAISELPGEAFF
TRBJ2-3 | . | TRBV7-2 | TRBD2 | TGTGCCAGCAGCTTCTATTCTGCGGGGCGCGGGGGTGGAGATACGCAGTATTTT | CASSFYSAGRGGGDTQYF
TRBJ1-2 | . | TRBV27 | TRBD1 | TGTGCCAGCAGTTCTACCGGGACAGGGCAGGGCTACACCTTC | CASSSTGTGQGYTF
TRBJ2-1 | . | TRBV10-3 | . | TGTGCCACAGGGGAGGGAGGTGAGCAGTTCTTC | CATGEGGEQFF
TRBJ1-4 | once | TRBV9 | TRBD1 | TGTGCCAGCAGCGTAGACGGGACAGGGAATGAAAAACTGTTTTTT | CASSVDGTGNEKLFF
TRBJ2-7 | . | TRBV7-9 | . | TGTGCCAGCACCCATGGCTCCTCCTACGAGCAGTACTTC | CASTHGSSYEQYF
TRBJ2-3 | few | TRBV7-9 | TRBD2 | TGTGCCAGCCTAGCGGGGGGTAGCACAGATACGCAGTATTTT | CASLAGGSTDTQYF
TRBJ2-6 | few | TRBV5-1 | . | TGCGCCAGCAGCTTGACTTCGAGCTCTGGGGCCAACGTCCTGACTTTC | CASSLTSSSGANVLTF
TRBJ1-6 | . | TRBV19 | . | TGTGCCAGTAAGAGCGGGGGGCGAGATAATTCACCCCTCCACTTT | CASKSGGRDNSPLHF
TRBJ1-2 | . | TRBV4-1 | TRBD1 | TGCGCCAGCAGCCTAAGACAGGGAGACTATGGCTACACCTTC | CASSLRQGDYGYTF
TRBJ1-1 | . | TRBV4-2 | . | TGTGCCAGCAGCCAAAGGGGTGGGACTTTCTTT | CASSQRGGTFF
TRBJ1-3 | . | TRBV30 | . | TGTGCCTGGACCCTACAGGGCAACACCATATATTTT | CAWTLQGNTIYF
TRBJ1-1 | . | TRBV5-1 | TRBD1 | TGCGCCAGCAGCTTGGGCCAGGGGGCCACTGAAGCTTTCTTT | CASSLGQGATEAFF
TRBJ1-5 | . | TRBV5-6 | . | TGTGCCAGCAGCATACAGGGAAGCAATCAGCCCCAGCATTTT | CASSIQGSNQPQHF
TRBJ2-6 | . | TRBV7-2 | . | TGTGCCAGCAGCTCCGGGAGTCCCGCTGGGGCCAACGTCCTGACTTTC | CASSSGSPAGANVLTF